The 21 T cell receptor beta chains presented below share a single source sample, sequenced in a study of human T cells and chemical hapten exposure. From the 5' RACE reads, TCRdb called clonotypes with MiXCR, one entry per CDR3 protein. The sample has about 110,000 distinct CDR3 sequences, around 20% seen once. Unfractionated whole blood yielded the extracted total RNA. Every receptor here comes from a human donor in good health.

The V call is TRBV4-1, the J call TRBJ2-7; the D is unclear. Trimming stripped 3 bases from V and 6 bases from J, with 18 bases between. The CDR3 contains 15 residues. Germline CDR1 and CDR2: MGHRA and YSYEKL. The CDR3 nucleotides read TGCGCCAGCAGCCATCCCCCAGGTTCAGCAGCCGAGCAGTACTTC. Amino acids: CASSHPPGSAAEQYF.

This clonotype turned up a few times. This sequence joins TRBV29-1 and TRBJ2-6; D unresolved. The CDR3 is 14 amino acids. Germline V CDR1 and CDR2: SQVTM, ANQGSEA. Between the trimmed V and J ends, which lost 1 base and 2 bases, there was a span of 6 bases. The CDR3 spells CSVEVSPGANVLTF. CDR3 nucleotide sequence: TGCAGCGTTGAAGTGAGTCCTGGGGCCAACGTCCTGACTTTC.

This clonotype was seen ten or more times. The CDR3 bases are TGTGCCAGCAGTTTGGGGACAGGGGTCGAGCTGTTTTTT. Protein: CASSLGTGVELFF. V gene TRBV12-3 or TRBV12-4 combines with J gene TRBJ2-2, with 10 bases aligning to TRBD1. The CDR3 spans 13 residues. The V and J ends lost 3 bases and 11 bases, in that order; junction bases with no gene match: 3.

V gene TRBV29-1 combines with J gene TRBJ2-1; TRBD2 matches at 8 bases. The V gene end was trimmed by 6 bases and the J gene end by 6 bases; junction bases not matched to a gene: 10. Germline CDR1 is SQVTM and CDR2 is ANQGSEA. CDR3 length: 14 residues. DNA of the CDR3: TGCAGCGTCGGGATCATCCTAGCGGGCAATGAGCAGTTCTTC. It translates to CSVGIILAGNEQFF.

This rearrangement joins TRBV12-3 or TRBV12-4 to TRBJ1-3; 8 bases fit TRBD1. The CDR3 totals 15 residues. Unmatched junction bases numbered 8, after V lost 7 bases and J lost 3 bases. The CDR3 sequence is CASIAGGAGGNTIYF. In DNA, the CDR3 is TGTGCCAGCATTGCAGGGGGCGCGGGTGGAAACACCATATATTTT.

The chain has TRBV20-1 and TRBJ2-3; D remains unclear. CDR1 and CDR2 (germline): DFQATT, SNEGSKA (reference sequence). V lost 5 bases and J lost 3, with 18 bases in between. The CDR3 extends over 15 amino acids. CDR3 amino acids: CSASRPQERTDTQYF. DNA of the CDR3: TGCAGTGCTTCCCGTCCTCAGGAGAGGACAGATACGCAGTATTTT.

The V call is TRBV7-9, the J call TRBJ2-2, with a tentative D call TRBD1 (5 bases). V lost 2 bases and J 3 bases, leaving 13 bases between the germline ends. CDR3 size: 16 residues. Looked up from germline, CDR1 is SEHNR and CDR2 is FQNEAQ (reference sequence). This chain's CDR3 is CASSLKGVIYTGELFF. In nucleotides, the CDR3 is TGTGCCAGCAGCTTAAAAGGGGTAATTTACACCGGGGAGCTGTTTTTT.

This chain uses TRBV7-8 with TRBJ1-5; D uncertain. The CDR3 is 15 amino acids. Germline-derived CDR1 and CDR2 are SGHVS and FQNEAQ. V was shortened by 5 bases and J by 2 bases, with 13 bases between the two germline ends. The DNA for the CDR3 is TGTGCCAGCAGCCCCCGCCCCCTGGGCAATCAGCCCCAGCATTTT. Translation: CASSPRPLGNQPQHF. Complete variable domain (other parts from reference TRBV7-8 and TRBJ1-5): GAGVSQSPRYKVAKRGQDVALRCDPISGHVSLFWYQQALGQGPEFLTYFQNEAQLDKSGLPSDRFFAERPEGSVSTLKIQRTQQEDSAVYLCASSPRPLGNQPQHFGDGTRLSIL.

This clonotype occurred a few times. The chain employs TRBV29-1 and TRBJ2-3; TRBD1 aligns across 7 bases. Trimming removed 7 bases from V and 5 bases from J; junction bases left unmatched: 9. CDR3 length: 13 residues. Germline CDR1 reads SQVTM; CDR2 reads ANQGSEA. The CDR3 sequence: CSAPGGVEDTQYF. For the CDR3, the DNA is TGCAGCGCCCCAGGGGGAGTGGAAGATACGCAGTATTTT.

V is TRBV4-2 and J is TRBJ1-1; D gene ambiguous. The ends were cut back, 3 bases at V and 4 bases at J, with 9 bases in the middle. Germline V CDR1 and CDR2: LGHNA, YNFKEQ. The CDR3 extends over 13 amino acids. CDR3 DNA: TGTGCCAGCAGCCATCGGGGAGCCACTGAAGCTTTCTTT. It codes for CASSHRGATEAFF.

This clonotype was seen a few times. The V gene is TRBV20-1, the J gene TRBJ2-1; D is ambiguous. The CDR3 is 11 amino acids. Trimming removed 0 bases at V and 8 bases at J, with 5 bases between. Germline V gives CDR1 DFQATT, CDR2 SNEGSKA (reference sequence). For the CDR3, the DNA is TGCAGTGCTAGAGAGACCCATGAGCAGTTCTTC. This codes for CSARETHEQFF.

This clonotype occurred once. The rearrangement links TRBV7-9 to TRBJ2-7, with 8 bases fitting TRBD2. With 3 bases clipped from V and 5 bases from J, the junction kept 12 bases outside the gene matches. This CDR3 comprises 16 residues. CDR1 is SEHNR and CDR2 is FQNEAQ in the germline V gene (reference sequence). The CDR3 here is CASSFNPGRAGHEQYF. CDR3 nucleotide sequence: TGTGCCAGCAGCTTTAATCCCGGGAGGGCCGGGCACGAGCAGTACTTC.

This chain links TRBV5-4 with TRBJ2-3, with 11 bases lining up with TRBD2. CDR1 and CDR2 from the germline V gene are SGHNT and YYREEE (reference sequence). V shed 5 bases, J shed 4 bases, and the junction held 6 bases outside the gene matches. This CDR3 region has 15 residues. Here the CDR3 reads CASRRPGLAADTQYF. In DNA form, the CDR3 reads TGTGCCAGCAGGAGGCCGGGACTAGCGGCAGATACGCAGTATTTT.

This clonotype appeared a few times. This chain's CDR3 is CASSVGTGGAQETQYF. In DNA, the CDR3 is TGTGCCAGCAGCGTAGGTACAGGGGGTGCACAAGAGACCCAGTACTTC. The rearrangement links TRBV9 to TRBJ2-5, with 8 bases fitting TRBD1. Germline V lookup: CDR1 SGDLS, CDR2 YYNGEE. Unmatched junction bases numbered 6, after V lost 0 bases and J lost 2 bases. The CDR3 sequence is 16 residues long. The full variable domain, completed using reference TRBV9 and TRBJ2-5, is DSGVTQTPKHLITATGQRVTLRCSPRSGDLSVYWYQQSLDQGLQFLIQYYNGEERAKGNILERFSAQQFPDLHSELNLSSLELGDSALYFCASSVGTGGAQETQYFGPGTRLLVL.

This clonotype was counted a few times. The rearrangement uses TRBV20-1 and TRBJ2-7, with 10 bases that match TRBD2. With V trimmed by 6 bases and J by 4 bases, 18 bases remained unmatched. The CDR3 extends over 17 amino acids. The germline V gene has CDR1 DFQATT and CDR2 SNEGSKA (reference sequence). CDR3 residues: CSAPTPVAGGPPYEQYF. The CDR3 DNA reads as TGCAGTGCCCCAACCCCAGTAGCGGGAGGTCCCCCGTACGAGCAGTACTTC.

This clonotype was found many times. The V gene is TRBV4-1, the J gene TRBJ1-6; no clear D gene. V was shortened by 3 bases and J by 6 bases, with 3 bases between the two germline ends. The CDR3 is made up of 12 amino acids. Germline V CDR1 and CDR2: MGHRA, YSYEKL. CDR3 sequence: CASSQRNSPLHF. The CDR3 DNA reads TGCGCCAGCAGCCAGCGTAATTCACCCCTCCACTTT.

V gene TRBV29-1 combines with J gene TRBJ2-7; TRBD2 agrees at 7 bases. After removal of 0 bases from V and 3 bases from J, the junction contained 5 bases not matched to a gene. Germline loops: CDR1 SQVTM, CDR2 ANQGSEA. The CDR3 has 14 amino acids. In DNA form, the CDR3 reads TGCAGCGTTGAAGATCGGGGGGAACTCTACGAGCAGTACTTC. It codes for CSVEDRGELYEQYF.

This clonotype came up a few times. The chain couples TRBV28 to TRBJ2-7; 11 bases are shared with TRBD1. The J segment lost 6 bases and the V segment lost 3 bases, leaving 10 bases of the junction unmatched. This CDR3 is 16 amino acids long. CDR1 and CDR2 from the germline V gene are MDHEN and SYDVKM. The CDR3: CASSFSLRTGGREQYF. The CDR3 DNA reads TGTGCCAGCAGTTTCAGCCTTCGGACAGGGGGCCGCGAGCAGTACTTC. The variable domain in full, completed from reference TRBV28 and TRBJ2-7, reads DVKVTQSSRYLVKRTGEKVFLECVQDMDHENMFWYRQDPGLGLRLIYFSYDVKMKEKGDIPEGYSVSREKKERFSLILESASTNQTSMYLCASSFSLRTGGREQYFGPGTRLTVT.

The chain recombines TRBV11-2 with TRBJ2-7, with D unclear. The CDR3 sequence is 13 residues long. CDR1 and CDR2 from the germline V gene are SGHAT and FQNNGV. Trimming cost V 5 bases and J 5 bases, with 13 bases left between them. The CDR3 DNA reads TGTGCCAGCAGCCCCCGGATAGAGGACGAGCAGTACTTC. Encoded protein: CASSPRIEDEQYF.

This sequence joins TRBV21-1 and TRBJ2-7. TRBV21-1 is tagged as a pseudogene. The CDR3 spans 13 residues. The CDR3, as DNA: TGTGCCAGCAACCTCTATAAGGACTACGAGCAGTACTTC. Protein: CASNLYKDYEQYF.

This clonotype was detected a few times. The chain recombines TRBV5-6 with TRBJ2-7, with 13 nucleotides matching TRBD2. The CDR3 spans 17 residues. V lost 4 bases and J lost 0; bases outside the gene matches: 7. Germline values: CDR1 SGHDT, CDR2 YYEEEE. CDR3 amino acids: CASSNGLAGEYSYEQYF. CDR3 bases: TGTGCCAGCAGCAACGGACTAGCGGGGGAGTACTCCTACGAGCAGTACTTC.